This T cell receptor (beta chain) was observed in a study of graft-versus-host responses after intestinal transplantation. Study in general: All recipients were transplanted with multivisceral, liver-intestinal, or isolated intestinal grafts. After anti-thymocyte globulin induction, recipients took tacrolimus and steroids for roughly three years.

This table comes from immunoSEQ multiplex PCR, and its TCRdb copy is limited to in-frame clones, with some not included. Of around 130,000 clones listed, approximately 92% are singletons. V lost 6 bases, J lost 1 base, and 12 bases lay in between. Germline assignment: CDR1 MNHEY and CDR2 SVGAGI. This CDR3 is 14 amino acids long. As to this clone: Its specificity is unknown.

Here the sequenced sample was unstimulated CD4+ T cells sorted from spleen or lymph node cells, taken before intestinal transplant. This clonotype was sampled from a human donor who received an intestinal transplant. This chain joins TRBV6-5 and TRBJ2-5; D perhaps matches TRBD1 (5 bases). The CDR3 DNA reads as TGTGCCAGCAGCCAAGGGGCCGTCCAAGAGACCCAGTACTTC. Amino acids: CASSQGAVQETQYF.